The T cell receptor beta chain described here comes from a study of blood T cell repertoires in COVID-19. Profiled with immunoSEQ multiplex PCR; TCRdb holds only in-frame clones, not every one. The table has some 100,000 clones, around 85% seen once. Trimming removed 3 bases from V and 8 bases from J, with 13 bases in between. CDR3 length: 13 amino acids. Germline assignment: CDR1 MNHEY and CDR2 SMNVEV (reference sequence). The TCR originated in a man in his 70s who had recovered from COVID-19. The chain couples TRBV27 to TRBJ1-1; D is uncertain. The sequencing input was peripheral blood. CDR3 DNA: TGTGCCAGCAGTTTTCTGGGTCGCGGGGAAGCTTTCTTT. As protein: CASSFLGRGEAFF.